This TCR beta chain was documented in a study of Graves' ophthalmopathy and Graves' hyperthyroidism. CDR3 size: 15 residues. The V segment lost 10 bases and the J segment 2 bases; nucleotides outside the gene matches: 13. Germline V gene lookup returns CDR1 ENHRY and CDR2 SYGVKD. Comment on this clonotype: Its cognate antigen is unknown.

Clinical symptoms and serum thyroxine were used for diagnosis; TRAb, thyroid ultrasound and orbital computed tomography were also relied on. An approximately 10 ml volume of fresh peripheral blood provided the PBMCs. Study-level points and caveats: The model's prediction of ophthalmopathy progression had approximately 67% sensitivity and roughly 72% specificity.

TCR beta CDR3 regions were amplified from RNA transcripts. The library came from an HTBI-primed first-round RT-PCR and a second-round multiplex PCR. One entry per CDR3 protein results from TCRdb running MiXCR on the multiplex PCR reads. Of roughly 220,000 distinct CDR3 sequences listed, 45% are singletons. The sequencing input was peripheral blood. The chain uses TRBV10-3 and TRBJ2-5; TRBD2 matches at 7 bases. The sequence was collected from an adult man with Graves' ophthalmopathy. CDR3 DNA sequence: TGTGCCAGCTCCCGGCGGACTAGAGGACAAGAGACCCAGTACTTC. Protein product: CASSRRTRGQETQYF.